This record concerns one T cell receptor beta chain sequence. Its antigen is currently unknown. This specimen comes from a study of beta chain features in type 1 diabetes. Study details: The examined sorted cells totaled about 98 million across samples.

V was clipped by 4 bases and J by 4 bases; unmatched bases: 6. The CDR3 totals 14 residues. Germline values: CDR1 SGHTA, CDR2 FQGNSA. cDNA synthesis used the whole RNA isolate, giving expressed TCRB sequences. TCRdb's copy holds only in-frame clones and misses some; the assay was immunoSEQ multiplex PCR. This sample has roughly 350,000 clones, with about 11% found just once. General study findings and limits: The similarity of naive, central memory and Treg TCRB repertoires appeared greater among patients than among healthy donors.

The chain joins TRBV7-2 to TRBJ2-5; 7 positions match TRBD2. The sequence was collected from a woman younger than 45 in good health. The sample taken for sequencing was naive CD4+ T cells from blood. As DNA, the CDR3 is TGTGCCAGCAGCTCCCCGCGGGGGAGAGAGACCCAGTACTTC. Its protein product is CASSSPRGRETQYF.